One and the same sample provided the 13 T cell receptor beta chains below, sequenced in a study of early T cells in non-severe SARS-CoV-2 infection (dated by TCRdb to about 2021). Libraries came from 5' RACE. For sequencing, a NextSeq 500 was employed. TCRdb reanalyzed the raw reads on its own, using fastp at Q25 for trimming and MiXCR for clone calling, and kept in-frame beta chains. Rows with one shared CDR3 protein collapse into an entry with the most common genes and DNA. The sample profile shows some 66,000 distinct CDR3 sequences; 8% to 9.5% of them were found once. The ten largest make up 3.2% of the sample. Sequenced input: whole blood. All receptors derive from an adult who was a healthcare worker with PCR-confirmed SARS-CoV-2 infection or an uninfected control (not recorded which).

The chain is built from TRBV29-1 and TRBJ1-1; D is perhaps TRBD1 (5 bases). V dropped 6 bases and J dropped 4 bases, with 12 bases sitting between them. Germline V gene data show CDR1 as SQVTM and CDR2 as ANQGSEA. This CDR3 contains 12 residues. This CDR3 is CSVRWGGTEAFF. The CDR3 coding sequence is TGCAGCGTACGGTGGGGGGGCACTGAAGCTTTCTTT.

In this sample, this clonotype turned up a few times. The chain recombines TRBV2 with TRBJ1-1; weak D call: TRBD1 (6 bases). This CDR3 has 15 amino acids. V was clipped by 10 bases and J by 4 bases, with 22 bases between them. The V gene's germline CDR1 is SNHLY and CDR2 FYNNEI. CDR3 bases: TGTGCCACCACAGTGAAACAGGGAGGGAGCACTGAAGCTTTCTTT. This encodes CATTVKQGGSTEAFF.

This clonotype was seen many times. The V and J genes are TRBV20-1 and TRBJ2-6; D is ambiguous. Trimming stripped 6 bases from V and 1 base from J, with 13 bases between. Germline V gene lookup returns CDR1 DFQATT and CDR2 SNEGSKA (reference sequence). The CDR3 consists of 15 residues. The CDR3 region has the DNA TGCAGTGCGAAGGCATCTGCATCTGGGGCCAACGTCCTGACTTTC. It is translated as CSAKASASGANVLTF.

This clonotype appeared a few times. The gene calls are TRBV3-1 and TRBJ2-1; 8 bases agree with TRBD2. Germline CDR1 and CDR2: LGHDT and YNNKEL (reference sequence). The V gene end was trimmed by 1 base and the J gene end by 9 bases; junction bases not matched to a gene: 11. The CDR3 has 16 amino acids. The CDR3 DNA sequence: TGTGCCAGCAGCCAAGTCCGGGAGGGTCATGGTGGTGAGCAGTTCTTC. As protein: CASSQVREGHGGEQFF.

The genes are TRBV7-2 and TRBJ2-5, with D perhaps TRBD2 (6 bases). Trimming stripped 1 base from V and 2 bases from J, with 14 bases between. This CDR3 is 16 amino acids long. Germline loops: CDR1 SGHTA, CDR2 FQGNSA. The DNA of the CDR3 is TGTGCCAGCAGCTTAGTAGGCGGGGCGCCTCAAGAGACCCAGTACTTC. Its protein product is CASSLVGGAPQETQYF.

This clonotype was observed a few times. The chain recombines TRBV20-1 with TRBJ2-2; D unresolved. This CDR3 has 14 residues. Germline V CDR1 and CDR2: DFQATT, SNEGSKA (reference sequence). The ends were cut back, 1 base at V and 4 bases at J, with 10 bases in the middle. The CDR3 DNA follows: TGCAGTGCTAGAGTTAGGCAGTTCACCGGGGAGCTGTTTTTT. It is translated as CSARVRQFTGELFF.

Many counts were recorded for this clonotype. The CDR3 bases are TGTGCCAGCAGCCGTCGAACAGATACGCAGTATTTT. Its translation is CASSRRTDTQYF. The rearrangement joins TRBV3-1 to TRBJ2-3; D is unclear. The CDR3 has 12 residues. V was clipped by 4 bases and J by 3 bases, with 5 bases between them. In germline, CDR1 is LGHDT, CDR2 YNNKEL (reference sequence).

This clonotype was detected a few times. CDR3 residues: CASSLVPAQETQYF. CDR3 in DNA: TGCGCCAGCAGCTTAGTTCCAGCTCAAGAGACCCAGTACTTC. The chain joins TRBV5-1 to TRBJ2-5; D gene uncertain. The germline V and J ends were trimmed by 2 bases and 2 bases, with 10 bases remaining between them. The CDR3 extends over 14 amino acids. Germline V gene sequence: CDR1 SGHRS, CDR2 YFSETQ.

This clonotype was seen a few times. The rearrangement links TRBV4-3 to TRBJ2-1, with a possible D match to TRBD2 (7 bases). Per the germline V gene, CDR1 is LGHNA and CDR2 is YSLEER. This CDR3 region has 15 residues. Trimming stripped 0 bases from V and 8 bases from J, with 14 bases between. CDR3 protein: CASSQEEGGGDEQFF. The CDR3 nucleotides read TGCGCCAGCAGCCAAGAGGAGGGAGGGGGTGATGAGCAGTTCTTC.

This clonotype was recorded a few times. The chain recombines TRBV10-3 with TRBJ2-1; no reliable D call. Germline V gives CDR1 ENHRY, CDR2 SYGVKD. Trimming removed 7 bases at V and 0 bases at J, with 7 bases between. The CDR3 has 13 residues. CDR3 in DNA: TGTGCCATCAAGGATAGCTCCTACAATGAGCAGTTCTTC. This translates into CAIKDSSYNEQFF.

J is TRBJ2-3 and V is TRBV7-2; no reliable D call. Trimming removed 8 bases from V and 5 bases from J, with 8 bases in between. The CDR3 is made up of 11 amino acids. From germline, CDR1 is SGHTA and CDR2 FQGNSA. The CDR3 loop is CASSGGDTQYF. The CDR3 DNA follows: TGTGCCAGCTCCGGCGGAGATACGCAGTATTTT.

This clonotype has just a few counts. The J gene is TRBJ2-7, the V gene TRBV4-3; 13 bases fit TRBD2. The J segment lost 6 bases and the V segment lost 3 bases, leaving 5 bases of the junction unmatched. The CDR3 extends over 15 amino acids. Germline lookup yields CDR1 LGHNA and CDR2 YSLEER. CDR3 nucleotides: TGCGCCAGCAGCCATGGACTAGCGGGAGCCGCCGAGCAGTACTTC. Translating gives CASSHGLAGAAEQYF.

With respect to this clonotype: Likely a read error: the CDR3 ends without its conserved phenylalanine or tryptophan. This chain connects TRBV7-2 to TRBJ2-7; D is unresolved. There are 13 residues in the CDR3. Germline V lookup: CDR1 SGHTA, CDR2 FQGNSA. Between the trimmed V and J ends, which lost 3 bases and 1 base, there was a span of 7 bases. The CDR3 nucleotides are TGTGCCAGCAGCTTTCGAGTATCCTACGAGCAGTACTAC. It specifies CASSFRVSYEQYY.